This TCR beta chain was retrieved from a study of immune evolution from preneoplasia to lung adenocarcinoma. Per the germline V gene, CDR1 is WNHNN and CDR2 is SYGVQD (reference sequence). V was clipped by 0 bases and J by 8 bases, with 12 bases between them. The CDR3 extends over 14 amino acids. The method was immunoSEQ multiplex PCR; TCRdb's version includes in-frame clones alone and lacks a portion of them. In the table there are some 6,100 clones, around 82% of which are singletons. The source material was FFPE lung adenocarcinoma in situ tissue. The V call is TRBV10-1, the J call TRBJ2-3; D gene unclear. The TCR originated in a donor at least 70 years old with lung adenocarcinoma. CDR3 in DNA: TGCGCCAGCAGTGAGTCGATGTCGGGCGGTACGCAGTATTTT. Amino acids: CASSESMSGGTQYF.